One and the same sample provided the 4 T cell receptor beta chains below, sequenced in a study of neurological immune-mediated disorders. TCRdb recomputed calls from the 5' RACE reads with MiXCR, one row per CDR3 protein. The data show over 55,000 distinct CDR3 sequences, with more than 7.5% seen just once and around 13% held by the top ten. Time point described: longitudinal time-point 2. The sequencing sample was made of PBMCs. All receptors derive from a man aged 25-45 years in good health.

This clonotype was observed many times. The CDR3: CASSTGLSTGELFF. CDR3 bases: TGTGCCAGCAGCACAGGGTTGAGCACCGGGGAGCTGTTTTTT. The genes are TRBV7-3 and TRBJ2-2, with D possibly matching TRBD1 (6 bases). Germline CDR1 and CDR2: SGHTA and FQGTGA. The V gene lost 5 bases and the J gene lost 4 bases, with 11 bases spanning the gap. The CDR3 spans 14 residues.

This clonotype was detected ten times or more. The rearrangement uses TRBV7-2 and TRBJ2-7, with D perhaps matching TRBD1 (5 bases). V gave up 4 bases and J gave up 4 bases, with 17 bases separating them. Germline loops: CDR1 SGHTA, CDR2 FQGNSA. The CDR3 is 15 residues long. CDR3: CASSYLAGNRYEQYF. The DNA for the CDR3 is TGTGCCAGCAGCTACCTGGCAGGGAATCGTTACGAGCAGTACTTC.

The sample holds many counts of this clonotype. The gene calls are TRBV28 and TRBJ2-1, with 7 positions matching TRBD1. Germline V gene lookup returns CDR1 MDHEN and CDR2 SYDVKM. V shed 5 bases, J shed 8 bases, and the junction held 12 bases outside the gene matches. This CDR3 region has 15 residues. CDR3 sequence (DNA): TGTGCCAGCAGTCGGACAGGAGGAGGAGTCGATGAGCAGTTCTTC. Its translation: CASSRTGGGVDEQFF.

This clonotype was counted many times. This chain joins TRBV4-3 and TRBJ2-7, with 8 bases that match TRBD1. The CDR3 has 16 amino acids. V was clipped by 4 bases and J by 2 bases; unmatched bases: 10. Germline-derived CDR1 and CDR2 are LGHNA and YSLEER. Written as DNA, the CDR3 is TGCGCCAGCAGCCCCGACCGGACAGGGAGTACCTACGAGCAGTACTTC. Amino acids: CASSPDRTGSTYEQYF.